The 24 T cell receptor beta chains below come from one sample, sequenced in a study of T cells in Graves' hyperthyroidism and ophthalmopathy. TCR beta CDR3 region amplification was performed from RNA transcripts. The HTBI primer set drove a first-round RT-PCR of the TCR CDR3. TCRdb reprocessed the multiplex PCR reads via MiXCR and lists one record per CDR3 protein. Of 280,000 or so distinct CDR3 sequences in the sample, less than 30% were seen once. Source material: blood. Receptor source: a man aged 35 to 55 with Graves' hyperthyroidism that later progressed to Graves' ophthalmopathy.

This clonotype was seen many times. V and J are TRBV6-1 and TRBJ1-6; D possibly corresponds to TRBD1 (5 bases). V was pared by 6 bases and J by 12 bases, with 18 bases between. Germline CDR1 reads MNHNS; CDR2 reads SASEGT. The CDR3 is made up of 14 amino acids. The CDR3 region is CASRSGGTAGPLHF. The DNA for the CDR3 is TGTGCCAGCAGGAGCGGGGGGACCGCTGGACCCCTCCACTTT.

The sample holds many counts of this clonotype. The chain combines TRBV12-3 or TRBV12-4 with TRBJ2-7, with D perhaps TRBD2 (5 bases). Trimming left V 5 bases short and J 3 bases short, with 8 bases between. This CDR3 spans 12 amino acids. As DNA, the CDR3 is TGTGCCAGCAGTCCCCGGGGCTACGAGCAGTACTTC. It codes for CASSPRGYEQYF.

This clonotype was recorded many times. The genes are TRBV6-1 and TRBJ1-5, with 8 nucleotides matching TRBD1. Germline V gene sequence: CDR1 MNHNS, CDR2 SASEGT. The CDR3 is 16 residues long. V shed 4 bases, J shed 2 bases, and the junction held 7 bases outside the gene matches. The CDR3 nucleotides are TGTGCCAGCAGTGTCGGGACAGGAGGACGCAATCAGCCCCAGCATTTT. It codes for CASSVGTGGRNQPQHF.

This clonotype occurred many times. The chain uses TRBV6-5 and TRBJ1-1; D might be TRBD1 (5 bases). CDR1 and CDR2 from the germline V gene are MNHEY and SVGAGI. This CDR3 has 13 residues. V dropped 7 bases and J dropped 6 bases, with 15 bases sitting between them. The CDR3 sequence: CASTLTDTSEAFF. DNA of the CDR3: TGTGCCAGCACATTGACAGATACCTCTGAAGCTTTCTTT.

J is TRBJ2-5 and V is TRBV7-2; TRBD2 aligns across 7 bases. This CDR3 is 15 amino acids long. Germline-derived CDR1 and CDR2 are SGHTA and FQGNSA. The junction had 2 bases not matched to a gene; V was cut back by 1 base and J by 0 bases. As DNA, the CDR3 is TGTGCCAGCAGCTTAGAACGGGGGGACCAAGAGACCCAGTACTTC. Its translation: CASSLERGDQETQYF. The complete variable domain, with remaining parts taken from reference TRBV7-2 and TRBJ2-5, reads GAGVSQSPSNKVTEKGKDVELRCDPISGHTALYWYRQSLGQGLEFLIYFQGNSAPDKSGLPSDRFSAERTGGSVSTLTIQRTQQEDSAVYLCASSLERGDQETQYFGPGTRLLVL.

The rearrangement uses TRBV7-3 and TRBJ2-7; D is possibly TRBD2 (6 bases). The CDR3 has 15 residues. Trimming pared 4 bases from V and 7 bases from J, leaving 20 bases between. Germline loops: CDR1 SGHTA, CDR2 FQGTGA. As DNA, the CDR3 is TGTGCCAGCAGCTCCTCCGGGATACCCGGGGGAGAGCAGTACTTC. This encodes CASSSSGIPGGEQYF.

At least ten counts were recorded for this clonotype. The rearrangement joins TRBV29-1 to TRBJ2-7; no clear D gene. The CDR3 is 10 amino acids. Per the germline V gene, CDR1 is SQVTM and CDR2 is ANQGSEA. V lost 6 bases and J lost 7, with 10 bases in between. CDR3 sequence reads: CSVLSDEQYF. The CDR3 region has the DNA TGCAGCGTGCTATCCGATGAGCAGTACTTC.

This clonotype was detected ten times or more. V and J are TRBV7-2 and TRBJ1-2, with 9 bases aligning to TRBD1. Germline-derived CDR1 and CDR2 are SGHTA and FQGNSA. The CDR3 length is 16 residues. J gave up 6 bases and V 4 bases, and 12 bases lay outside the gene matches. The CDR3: CASSSRDRDAADGYTF. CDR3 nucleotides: TGTGCCAGCAGCTCAAGGGACAGGGACGCGGCGGATGGCTACACCTTC.

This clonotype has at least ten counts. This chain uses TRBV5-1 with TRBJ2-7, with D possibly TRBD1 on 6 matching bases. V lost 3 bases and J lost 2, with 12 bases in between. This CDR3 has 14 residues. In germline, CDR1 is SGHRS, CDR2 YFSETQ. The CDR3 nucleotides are TGCGCCAGCAGCTCAGGACAGAGCCCCTACGAGCAGTACTTC. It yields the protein CASSSGQSPYEQYF. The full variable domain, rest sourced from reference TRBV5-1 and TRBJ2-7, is KAGVTQTPRYLIKTRGQQVTLSCSPISGHRSVSWYQQTPGQGLQFLFEYFSETQRNKGNFPGRFSGRQFSNSRSEMNVSTLELGDSALYLCASSSGQSPYEQYFGPGTRLTVT.

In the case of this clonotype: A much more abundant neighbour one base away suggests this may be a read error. Here the CDR3 DNA reads TGCAGTGCTAGAGGTGGACAGGGAGGCTCCTACGAGCAGTACTTC. As protein: CSARGGQGGSYEQYF. This chain connects TRBV20-1 to TRBJ2-7; TRBD1 matches at 8 bases. The V segment lost 1 base and the J segment 0 bases; nucleotides outside the gene matches: 5. Germline V gives CDR1 DFQATT, CDR2 SNEGSKA (reference sequence). CDR3 size: 15 residues.

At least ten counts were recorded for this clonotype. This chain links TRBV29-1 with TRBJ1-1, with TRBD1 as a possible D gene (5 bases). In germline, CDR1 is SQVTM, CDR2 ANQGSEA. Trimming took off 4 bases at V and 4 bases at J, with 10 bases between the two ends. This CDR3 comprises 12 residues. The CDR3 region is CSVGGASTEAFF. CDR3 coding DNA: TGCAGCGTTGGTGGGGCGAGCACTGAAGCTTTCTTT. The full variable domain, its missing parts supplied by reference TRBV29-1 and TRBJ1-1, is SAVISQKPSRDICQRGTSLTIQCQVDSQVTMMFWYRQQPGQSLTLIATANQGSEATYESGFVIDKFPISRPNLTFSTLTVSNMSPEDSSIYLCSVGGASTEAFFGQGTRLTVV.

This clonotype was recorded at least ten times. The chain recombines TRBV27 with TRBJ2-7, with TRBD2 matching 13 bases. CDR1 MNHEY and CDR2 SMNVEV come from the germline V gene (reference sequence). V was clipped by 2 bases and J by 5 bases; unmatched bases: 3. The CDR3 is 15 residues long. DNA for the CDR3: TGTGCCAGCAGTTTAGCCGGGACTAGCGGGAACGAGCAGTACTTC. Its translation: CASSLAGTSGNEQYF.

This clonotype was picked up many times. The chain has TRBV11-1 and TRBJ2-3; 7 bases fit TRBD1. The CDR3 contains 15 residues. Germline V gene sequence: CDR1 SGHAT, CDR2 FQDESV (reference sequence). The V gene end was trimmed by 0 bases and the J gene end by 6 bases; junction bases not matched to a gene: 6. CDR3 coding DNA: TGTGCCAGCAGCTTAGCGCCGATAGGGGGCGATACGCAGTATTTT. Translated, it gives CASSLAPIGGDTQYF.

The CDR3 DNA sequence: TGCAGTGCTCGGCCCTTAATGATCCTCACAGATACGCAGTATTTT. It codes for CSARPLMILTDTQYF. The chain uses TRBV20-1 and TRBJ2-3; D is uncertain. V lost 5 bases, J lost 2 bases, and 17 bases lay in between. This CDR3 has 15 residues. The germline gives CDR1 DFQATT, CDR2 SNEGSKA (reference sequence).

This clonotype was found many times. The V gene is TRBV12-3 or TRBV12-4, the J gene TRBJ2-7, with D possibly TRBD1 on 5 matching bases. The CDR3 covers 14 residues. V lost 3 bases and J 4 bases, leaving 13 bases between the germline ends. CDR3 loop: CASSLGRGFYEQYF. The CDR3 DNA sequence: TGTGCCAGCAGTTTGGGTAGGGGTTTTTACGAGCAGTACTTC.

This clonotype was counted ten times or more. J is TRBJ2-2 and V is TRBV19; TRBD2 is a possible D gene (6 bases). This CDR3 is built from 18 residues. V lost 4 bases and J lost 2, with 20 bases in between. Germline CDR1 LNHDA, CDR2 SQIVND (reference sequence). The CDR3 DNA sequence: TGTGCCAGTAGTACGCCCCCACTAGCCACCCAAAACACCGGGGAGCTGTTTTTT. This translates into CASSTPPLATQNTGELFF.

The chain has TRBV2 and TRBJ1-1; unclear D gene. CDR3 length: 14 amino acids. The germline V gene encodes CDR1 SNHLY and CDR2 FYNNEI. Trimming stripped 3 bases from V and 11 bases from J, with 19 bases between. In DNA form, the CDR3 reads TGTGCCAGCAGTGATGAAAGACGTGGGCTGAAGGCTTTCTTT. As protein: CASSDERRGLKAFF.

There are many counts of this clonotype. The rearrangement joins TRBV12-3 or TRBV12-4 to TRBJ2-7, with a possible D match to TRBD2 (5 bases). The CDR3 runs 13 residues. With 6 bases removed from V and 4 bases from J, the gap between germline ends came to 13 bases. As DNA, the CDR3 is TGTGCCAGCAGCCCCCCATCGGGGTACGAGCAGTACTTC. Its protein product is CASSPPSGYEQYF.

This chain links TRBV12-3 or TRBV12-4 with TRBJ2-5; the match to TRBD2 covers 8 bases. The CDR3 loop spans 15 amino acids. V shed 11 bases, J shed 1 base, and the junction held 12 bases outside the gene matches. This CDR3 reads CASGGAGGPQETQYF. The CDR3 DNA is TGTGCCTCCGGGGGGGCGGGAGGTCCCCAAGAGACCCAGTACTTC.

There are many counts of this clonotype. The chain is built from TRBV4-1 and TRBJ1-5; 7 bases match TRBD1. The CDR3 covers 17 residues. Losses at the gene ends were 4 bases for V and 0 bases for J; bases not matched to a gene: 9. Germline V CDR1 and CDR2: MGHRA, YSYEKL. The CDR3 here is CASSRVTQGYSNQPQHF. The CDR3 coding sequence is TGCGCCAGCAGCCGAGTAACACAGGGGTATAGCAATCAGCCCCAGCATTTT.

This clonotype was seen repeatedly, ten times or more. The CDR3 DNA sequence: TGCAGTGCTCGAAACTTAGGGGAGACCCAGTACTTC. Its protein product is CSARNLGETQYF. V and J are TRBV20-1 and TRBJ2-5; no reliable D call. This CDR3 comprises 12 residues. CDR1 DFQATT and CDR2 SNEGSKA come from the germline V gene (reference sequence). Deletions cut 5 bases from V and 5 bases from J, with 12 bases between.

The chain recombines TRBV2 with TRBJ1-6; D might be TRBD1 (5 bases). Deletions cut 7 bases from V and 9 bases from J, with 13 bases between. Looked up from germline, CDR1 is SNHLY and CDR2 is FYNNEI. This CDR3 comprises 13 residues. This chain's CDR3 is CASITQAGSPLHF. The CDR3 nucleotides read TGTGCCAGCATTACACAGGCGGGTTCACCCCTCCACTTT.

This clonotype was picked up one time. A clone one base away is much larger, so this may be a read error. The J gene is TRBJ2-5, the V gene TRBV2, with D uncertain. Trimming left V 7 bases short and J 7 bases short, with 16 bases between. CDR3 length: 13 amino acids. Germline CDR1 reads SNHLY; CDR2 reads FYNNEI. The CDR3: CASNKPQAATQYF. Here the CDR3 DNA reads TGTGCCAGCAATAAACCTCAAGCTGCGACCCAGTACTTC.

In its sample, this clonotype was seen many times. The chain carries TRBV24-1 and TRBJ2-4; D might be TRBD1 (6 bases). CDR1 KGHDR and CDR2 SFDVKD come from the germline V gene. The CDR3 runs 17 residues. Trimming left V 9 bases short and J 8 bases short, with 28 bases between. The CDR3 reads CATSAGGGVGTQDIQYF. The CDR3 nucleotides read TGTGCCACCTCTGCTGGAGGAGGTGTGGGGACACAGGACATTCAGTACTTC.